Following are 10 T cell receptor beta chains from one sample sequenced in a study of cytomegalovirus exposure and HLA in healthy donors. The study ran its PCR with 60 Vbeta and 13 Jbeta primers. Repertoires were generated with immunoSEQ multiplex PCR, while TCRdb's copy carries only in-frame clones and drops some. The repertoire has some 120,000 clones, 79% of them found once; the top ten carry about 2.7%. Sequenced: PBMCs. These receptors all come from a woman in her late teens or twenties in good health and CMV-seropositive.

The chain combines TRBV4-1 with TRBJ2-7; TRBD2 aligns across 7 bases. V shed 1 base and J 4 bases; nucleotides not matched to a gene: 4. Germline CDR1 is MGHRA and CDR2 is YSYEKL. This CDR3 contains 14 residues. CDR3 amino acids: CASSQGWGGYEQYF. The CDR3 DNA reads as TGCGCCAGCAGCCAAGGGTGGGGGGGATACGAGCAGTACTTC.

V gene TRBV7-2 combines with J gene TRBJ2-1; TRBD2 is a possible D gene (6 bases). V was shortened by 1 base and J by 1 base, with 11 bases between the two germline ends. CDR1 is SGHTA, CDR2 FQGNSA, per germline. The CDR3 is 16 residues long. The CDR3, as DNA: TGTGCCAGCAGCTTAGTGCCGGGAGAGTCCTACAATGAGCAGTTCTTC. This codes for CASSLVPGESYNEQFF.

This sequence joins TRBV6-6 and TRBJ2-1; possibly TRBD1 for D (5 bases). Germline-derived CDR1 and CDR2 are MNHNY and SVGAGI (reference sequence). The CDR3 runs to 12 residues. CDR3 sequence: CATRVGYNEQFF. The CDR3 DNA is TGTGCAACCAGGGTGGGCTACAATGAGCAGTTCTTC.

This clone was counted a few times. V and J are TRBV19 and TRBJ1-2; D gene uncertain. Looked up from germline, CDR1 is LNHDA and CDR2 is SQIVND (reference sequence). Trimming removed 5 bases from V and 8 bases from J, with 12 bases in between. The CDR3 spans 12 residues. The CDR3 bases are TGTGCCAGTAGTGGAGACTATGGCGGCTACACCTTC. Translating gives CASSGDYGGYTF.

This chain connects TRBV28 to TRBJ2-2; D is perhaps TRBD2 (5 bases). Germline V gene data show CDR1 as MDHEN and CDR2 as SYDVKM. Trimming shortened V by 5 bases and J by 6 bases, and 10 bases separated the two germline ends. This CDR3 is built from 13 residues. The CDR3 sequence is CASSALGAGELFF. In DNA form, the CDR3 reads TGTGCCAGCAGTGCACTCGGGGCCGGGGAGCTGTTTTTT.

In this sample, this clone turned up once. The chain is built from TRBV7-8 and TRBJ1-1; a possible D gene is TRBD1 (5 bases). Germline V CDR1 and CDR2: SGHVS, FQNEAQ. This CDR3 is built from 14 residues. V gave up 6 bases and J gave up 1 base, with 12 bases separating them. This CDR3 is CASRRGWGNTEAFF. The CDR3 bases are TGTGCCAGCAGACGGGGGTGGGGGAACACTGAAGCTTTCTTT.

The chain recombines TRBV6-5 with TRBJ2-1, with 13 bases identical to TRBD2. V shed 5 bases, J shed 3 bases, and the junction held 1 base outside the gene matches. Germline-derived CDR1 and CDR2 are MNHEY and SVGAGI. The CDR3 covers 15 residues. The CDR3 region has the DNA TGTGCCAGCAGTCGACTAGCGGGAGGCTACAATGAGCAGTTCTTC. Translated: CASSRLAGGYNEQFF.

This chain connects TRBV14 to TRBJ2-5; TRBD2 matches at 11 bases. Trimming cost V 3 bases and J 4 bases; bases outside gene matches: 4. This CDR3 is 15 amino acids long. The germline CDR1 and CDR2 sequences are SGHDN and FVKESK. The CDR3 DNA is TGTGCCAGCAGCCAGCTACTAGCGGGAGTAGAGACCCAGTACTTC. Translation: CASSQLLAGVETQYF.

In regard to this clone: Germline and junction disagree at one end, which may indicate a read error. CDR3: CASSPGQNNEQFF. The CDR3 DNA sequence: TGTGCTAGCAGCCCAGGACAGAACAATGAGCAGTTCTTC. The chain combines TRBV7-7 with TRBJ2-1; the D gene is possibly TRBD1 (6 bases). The CDR3 covers 13 residues. Germline assignment: CDR1 SSHAT and CDR2 FNYEAQ (reference sequence).

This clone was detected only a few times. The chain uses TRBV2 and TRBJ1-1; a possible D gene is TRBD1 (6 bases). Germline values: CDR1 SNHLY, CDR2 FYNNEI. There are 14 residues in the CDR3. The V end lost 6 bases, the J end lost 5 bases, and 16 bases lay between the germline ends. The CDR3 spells CASRGLTGKTEAFF. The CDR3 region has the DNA TGTGCCAGCAGAGGGCTTACAGGGAAAACTGAAGCTTTCTTT.